This TCR beta chain was sequenced for a study of early T cells in non-severe SARS-CoV-2 infection. The overall study: Sequenced material consisted of bulk RNA (from unsorted whole blood), and chains were unpaired.

Study-wide findings and caveats: Matches to VDJdb favored anti-spike CD8 responses and missed private and CD4 specificities.

Attached unique molecular identifiers marked individual cDNA molecules. TCRdb redid the calling of the 5' RACE reads with MiXCR, one entry per CDR3 protein. This sample has under 60,000 distinct CDR3 sequences, with 9.3% found just once. The CDR3 runs 14 residues. V was shortened by 5 bases and J by 6 bases, with 14 bases between the two germline ends. Per the germline V gene, CDR1 is SGHTA and CDR2 is FQGTGA. This clonotype was detected ten times or more. Its antigen is unidentified. This TCR derives from an adult who was a healthcare worker with PCR-confirmed SARS-CoV-2 infection or an uninfected control (not recorded which). The genes are TRBV7-3 and TRBJ2-1; D not certain. Specimen: whole blood. CDR3 coding DNA: TGTGCCAGCAGCACCACGGGCCAGAGCAATGAGCAGTTCTTC. It yields the protein CASSTTGQSNEQFF. The full variable domain, completed using reference TRBV7-3 and TRBJ2-1, is GAGVSQTPSNKVTEKGKYVELRCDPISGHTALYWYRQSLGQGPEFLIYFQGTGAADDSGLPNDRFFAVRPEGSVSTLKIQRTERGDSAVYLCASSTTGQSNEQFFGPGTRLTVL.